These 8 T cell receptor beta chains originate from one sample sequenced in a study of human T cells and chemical hapten exposure. In TCRdb, the RACE reads were re-called with MiXCR into one record per CDR3 protein. The repertoire holds about 89,000 distinct CDR3 sequences, with about a tenth as singletons. Regarding time point: pre-sensitization, week 0. Documented treatment: therapeutic diphenylcyclopropenone sensitization with weekly scalp DPC. The sample here was whole blood, taken in connection with sensitization to the hapten diphenylcyclopropenone (DPC). Receptor source: an older woman with alopecia areata. Some clones in this sample may be carry-over from other donors' samples.

This clonotype was detected many times. J is TRBJ2-4 and V is TRBV20-1; D is uncertain. CDR3 length: 16 amino acids. Trimming stripped 3 bases from V and 1 base from J, with 16 bases between. Germline V CDR1 and CDR2: DFQATT, SNEGSKA (reference sequence). CDR3 protein: CSASRKGSIAKNIQYF. The CDR3, as DNA: TGCAGTGCTAGTAGGAAGGGAAGTATCGCCAAAAACATTCAGTACTTC.

This clonotype was observed at least ten times. This chain connects TRBV10-3 to TRBJ1-2; the D is unclear. The germline V gene has CDR1 ENHRY and CDR2 SYGVKD. The CDR3 runs 11 residues. The V end lost 7 bases, the J end lost 4 bases, and 7 bases lay between the germline ends. This chain's CDR3 is CAITDGYGYTF. DNA of the CDR3: TGTGCCATCACTGATGGCTATGGCTACACCTTC.

This clonotype was counted many times. The chain employs TRBV6-2 or TRBV6-3 and TRBJ2-1; D is ambiguous. CDR1 is MNHEY and CDR2 is SVGEGT in the germline V gene. V was cut by 0 bases and J by 6 bases, with 6 bases left in between. The CDR3 sequence is 13 residues long. CDR3 sequence (DNA): TGTGCCAGCAGTTACTCGGGCCCCAATGAGCAGTTCTTC. It encodes CASSYSGPNEQFF.

This clonotype was detected only a few times. The rearrangement joins TRBV3-1 to TRBJ2-3; D remains unclear. Germline lookup yields CDR1 LGHDT and CDR2 YNNKEL (reference sequence). This CDR3 has 15 amino acids. Trimming took off 0 bases at V and 2 bases at J, with 9 bases between the two ends. In nucleotides, the CDR3 is TGTGCCAGCAGCCAAGATGTGGGATCCACAGATACGCAGTATTTT. Protein product: CASSQDVGSTDTQYF.

The chain links TRBV7-9 to TRBJ2-2; D gene ambiguous. V lost 8 bases, J lost 4 bases, and 17 bases lay in between. The CDR3 runs to 15 residues. The germline V gene encodes CDR1 SEHNR and CDR2 FQNEAQ (reference sequence). The CDR3 sequence: CASAVSGIGTGELFF. CDR3 coding DNA: TGTGCCAGCGCAGTCTCCGGTATAGGCACCGGGGAGCTGTTTTTT.

The table lists this clonotype with many counts. This chain's CDR3 is CASSSGTDLTDTQYF. The CDR3 coding sequence is TGCGCCAGCAGCTCCGGGACAGACCTCACAGATACGCAGTATTTT. The gene calls are TRBV5-1 and TRBJ2-3, with TRBD1 matching over 7 bases. Germline V gene sequence: CDR1 SGHRS, CDR2 YFSETQ. The CDR3 covers 15 residues. Trimming took 3 bases from V and 2 from J; bases not matched to a gene: 6.

The CDR3 DNA follows: TGTGCCAGCAGTTCAGCGGGGGGGCTGTGGAATGAGCAGTTCTTC. Translation: CASSSAGGLWNEQFF. V usage is TRBV5-8 and J usage is TRBJ2-1, with TRBD2 matching 10 bases. Per germline, CDR1 SGHTS and CDR2 YDEGEE. The CDR3 is 15 residues long. Losses at the gene ends were 5 bases for V and 7 bases for J; bases not matched to a gene: 9.

This clonotype has only a few counts. V usage is TRBV13 and J usage is TRBJ2-1; TRBD1 might be the D (6 bases). This CDR3 is built from 15 residues. The V gene lost 2 bases and the J gene lost 2 bases, with 10 bases spanning the gap. Germline lookup yields CDR1 PRHDT and CDR2 FYEKMQ (reference sequence). The CDR3 DNA sequence: TGTGCCAGCAGCTTAACTAGGACAGCCTACAATGAGCAGTTCTTC. Translated: CASSLTRTAYNEQFF.